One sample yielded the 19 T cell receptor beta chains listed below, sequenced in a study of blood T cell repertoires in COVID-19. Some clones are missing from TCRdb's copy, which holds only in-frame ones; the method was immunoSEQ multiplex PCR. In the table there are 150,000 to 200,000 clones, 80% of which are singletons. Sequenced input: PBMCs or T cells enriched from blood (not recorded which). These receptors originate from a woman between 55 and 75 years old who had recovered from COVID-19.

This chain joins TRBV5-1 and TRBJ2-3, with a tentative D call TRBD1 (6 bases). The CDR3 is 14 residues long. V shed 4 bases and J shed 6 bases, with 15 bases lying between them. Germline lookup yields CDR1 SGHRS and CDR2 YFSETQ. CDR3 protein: CASSTDSPGDTQYF. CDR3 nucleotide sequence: TGCGCCAGCAGCACGGACAGCCCCGGGGATACGCAGTATTTT.

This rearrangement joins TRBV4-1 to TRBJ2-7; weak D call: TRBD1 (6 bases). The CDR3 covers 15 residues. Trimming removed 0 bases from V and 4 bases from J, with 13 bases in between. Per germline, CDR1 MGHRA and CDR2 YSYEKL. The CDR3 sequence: CASSQDNQGLYEQYF. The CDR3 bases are TGCGCCAGCAGCCAAGATAACCAGGGGCTATACGAGCAGTACTTC.

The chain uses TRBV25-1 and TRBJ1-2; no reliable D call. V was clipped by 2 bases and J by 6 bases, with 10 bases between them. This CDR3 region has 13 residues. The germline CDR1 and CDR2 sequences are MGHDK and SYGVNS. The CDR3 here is CASSELLSDGYTF. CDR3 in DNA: TGTGCCAGCAGTGAACTCCTCAGCGATGGCTACACCTTC.

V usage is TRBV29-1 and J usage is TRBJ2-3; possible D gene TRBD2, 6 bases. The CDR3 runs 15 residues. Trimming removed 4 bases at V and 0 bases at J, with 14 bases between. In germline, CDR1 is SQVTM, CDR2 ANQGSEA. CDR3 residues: CSVALTGTSTDTQYF. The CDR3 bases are TGCAGCGTTGCCCTAACCGGGACTAGCACAGATACGCAGTATTTT.

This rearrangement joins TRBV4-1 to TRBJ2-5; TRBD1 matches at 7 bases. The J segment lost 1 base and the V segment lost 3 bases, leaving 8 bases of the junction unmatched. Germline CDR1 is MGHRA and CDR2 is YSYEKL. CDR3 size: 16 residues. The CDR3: CASSQGTDRSQETQYF. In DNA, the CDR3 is TGCGCCAGCAGCCAGGGTACGGACAGGTCCCAAGAGACCCAGTACTTC.

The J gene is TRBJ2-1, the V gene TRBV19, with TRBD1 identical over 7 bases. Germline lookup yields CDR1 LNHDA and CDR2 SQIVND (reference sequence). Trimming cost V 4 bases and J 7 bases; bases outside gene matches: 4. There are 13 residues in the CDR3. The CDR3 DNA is TGTGCCAGTAGTACGGGACAGCTAAATGAGCAGTTCTTC. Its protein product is CASSTGQLNEQFF.

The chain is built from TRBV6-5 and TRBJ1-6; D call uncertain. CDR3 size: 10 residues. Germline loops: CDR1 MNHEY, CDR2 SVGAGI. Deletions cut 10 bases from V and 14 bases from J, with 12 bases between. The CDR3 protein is CATLRNSLHF. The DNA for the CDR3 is TGTGCCACCCTGCGGAATTCCCTCCACTTT.

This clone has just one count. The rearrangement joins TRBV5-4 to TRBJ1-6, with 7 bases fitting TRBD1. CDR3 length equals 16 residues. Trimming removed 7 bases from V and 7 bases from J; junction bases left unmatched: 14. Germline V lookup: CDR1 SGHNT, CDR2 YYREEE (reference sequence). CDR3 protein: CASFKGAGSLNSPLHF. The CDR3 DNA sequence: TGTGCCAGCTTTAAGGGGGCCGGCTCCTTGAATTCACCCCTCCACTTT.

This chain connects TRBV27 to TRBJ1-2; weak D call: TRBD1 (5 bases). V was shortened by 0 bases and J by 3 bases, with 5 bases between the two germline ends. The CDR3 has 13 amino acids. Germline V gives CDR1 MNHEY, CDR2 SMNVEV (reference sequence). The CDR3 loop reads CASSLSGDYGYTF. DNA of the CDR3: TGTGCCAGCAGTTTATCAGGGGACTATGGCTACACCTTC.

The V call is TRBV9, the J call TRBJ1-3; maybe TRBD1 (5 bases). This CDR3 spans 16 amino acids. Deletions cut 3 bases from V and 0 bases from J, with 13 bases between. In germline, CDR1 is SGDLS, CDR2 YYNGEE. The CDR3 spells CASSADSLISGNTIYF. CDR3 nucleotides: TGTGCCAGCAGCGCAGACAGCCTGATCTCTGGAAACACCATATATTTT.

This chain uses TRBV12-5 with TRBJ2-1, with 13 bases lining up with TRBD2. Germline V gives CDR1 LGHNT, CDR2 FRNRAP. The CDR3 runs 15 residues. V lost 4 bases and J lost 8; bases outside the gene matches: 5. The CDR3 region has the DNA TGTGCTAGTGGTTCCGGGACTAGCGGGACGGATGAGCAGTTCTTC. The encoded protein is CASGSGTSGTDEQFF.

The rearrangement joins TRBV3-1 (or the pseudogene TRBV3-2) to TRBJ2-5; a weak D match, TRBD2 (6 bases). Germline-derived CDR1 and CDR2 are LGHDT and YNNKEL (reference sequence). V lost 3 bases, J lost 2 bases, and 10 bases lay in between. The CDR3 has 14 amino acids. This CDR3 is CASSQAGTQETQYF. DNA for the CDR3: TGTGCCAGCAGCCAGGCCGGGACTCAAGAGACCCAGTACTTC.

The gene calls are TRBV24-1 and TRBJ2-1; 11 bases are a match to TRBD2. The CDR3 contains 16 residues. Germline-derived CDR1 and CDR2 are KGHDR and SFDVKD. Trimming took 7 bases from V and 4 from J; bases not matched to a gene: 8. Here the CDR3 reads CATSTPTSGAYNEQFF. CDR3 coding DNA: TGTGCCACCAGCACTCCGACTAGCGGGGCATACAATGAGCAGTTCTTC.

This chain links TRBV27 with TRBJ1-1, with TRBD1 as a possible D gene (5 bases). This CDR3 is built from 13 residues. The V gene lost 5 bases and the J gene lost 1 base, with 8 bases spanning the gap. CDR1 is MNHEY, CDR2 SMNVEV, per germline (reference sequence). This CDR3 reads CASSVTGNTEAFF. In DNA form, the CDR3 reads TGTGCCAGCAGTGTCACAGGGAACACTGAAGCTTTCTTT.

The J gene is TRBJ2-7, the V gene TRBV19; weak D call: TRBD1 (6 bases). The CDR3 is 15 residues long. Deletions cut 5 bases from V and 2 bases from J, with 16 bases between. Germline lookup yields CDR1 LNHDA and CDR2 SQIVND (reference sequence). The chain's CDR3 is CASSSKTGPAYEQYF. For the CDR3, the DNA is TGTGCCAGTAGTTCAAAGACAGGCCCAGCCTACGAGCAGTACTTC.

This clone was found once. The CDR3 sequence is CASSLIAGYEQYF. The CDR3 DNA is TGTGCCAGCAGCTTAATAGCGGGGTACGAGCAGTACTTC. The chain is built from TRBV11-2 and TRBJ2-7; 8 positions agree with TRBD2. V trimming: 2 bases; J trimming: 4 bases; junction bases outside the gene matches: 1. Germline V gene data show CDR1 as SGHAT and CDR2 as FQNNGV. This CDR3 region has 13 residues.

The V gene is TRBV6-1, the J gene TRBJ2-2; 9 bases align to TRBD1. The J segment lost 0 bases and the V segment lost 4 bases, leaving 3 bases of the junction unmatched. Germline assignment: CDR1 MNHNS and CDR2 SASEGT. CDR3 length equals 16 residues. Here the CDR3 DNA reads TGTGCCAGCAGTGCCGGACAGGGGACGAACACCGGGGAGCTGTTTTTT. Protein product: CASSAGQGTNTGELFF.

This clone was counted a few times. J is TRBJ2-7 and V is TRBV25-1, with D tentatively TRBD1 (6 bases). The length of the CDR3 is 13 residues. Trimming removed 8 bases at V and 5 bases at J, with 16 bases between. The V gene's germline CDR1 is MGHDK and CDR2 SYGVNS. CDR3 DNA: TGTGCCAGCGGGGAACAGGGATCCCACGAGCAGTACTTC. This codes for CASGEQGSHEQYF.

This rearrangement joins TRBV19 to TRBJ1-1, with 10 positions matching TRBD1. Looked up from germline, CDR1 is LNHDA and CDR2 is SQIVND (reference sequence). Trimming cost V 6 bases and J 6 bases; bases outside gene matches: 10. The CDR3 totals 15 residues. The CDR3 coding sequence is TGTGCCAGTAGCGGGAGGGGGACAGGGGCTTCTGAAGCTTTCTTT. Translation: CASSGRGTGASEAFF.